This T cell receptor (beta chain) was obtained from a study of sequential checkpoint blockade in melanoma. The V gene's germline CDR1 is MNHGY and CDR2 SAAAGT. The CDR3 contains 14 residues. Trimming took 8 bases from V and 1 from J, leaving 12 bases between them. Sequencing used immunoSEQ multiplex PCR; TCRdb keeps in-frame clones, though not all of them. The sample lists roughly 20,000 clones; 73% were seen once. Specified treatment: randomized to nivolumab then ipilimumab (arm A) or the reverse (arm B). This clone was seen a few times. The V and J genes are TRBV6-8 and TRBJ2-4; D is unclear. Source: tumor tissue (inferred from file names), taken from a patient given nivolumab and ipilimumab in sequence. This sequence was found in a human donor with melanoma. The DNA of the CDR3 is TGTGCCAGCGTGCGTACGGTGGCCAAAAACATTCAGTACTTC. It yields the protein CASVRTVAKNIQYF.